Listed below are T cell receptor beta chains from one sample, sequenced in a study of blood T cell repertoires in COVID-19. Produced via immunoSEQ multiplex PCR; TCRdb's table is partial and in-frame only. The sample holds approximately 82,000 clones; around 85% are singletons and the top ten take roughly 10%. The sequencing sample was made of peripheral blood. The receptors come from a woman aged 65 to 85 with active or convalescent COVID-19. Both conserved end residues are part of each CDR3. The order of the fields is V gene, D gene, J gene, clone size, CDR3 DNA, CDR3 protein. The D gene is left open where the match is weak. Clone size is not always given. Where it is, it says once, few, many or a class for expanded clones.

V gene: TRBV21-1
D gene: .
J gene: TRBJ2-6
clone size: .
CDR3 DNA: TGTGCCAGCAGCAAATTTTCGGCAACCTGGGACAGCTCCTCTGGGGCCAACGTCCTGACTTTC
CDR3 protein: CASSKFSATWDSSSGANVLTF

V gene: TRBV7-2
D gene: .
J gene: TRBJ2-3
clone size: .
CDR3 DNA: TGTGCCAGCAGCTTAGTGGGGTCGGGTGGGGCCTCGGGCACAGATACGCAGTATTTT
CDR3 protein: CASSLVGSGGASGTDTQYF

V gene: TRBV28
D gene: .
J gene: TRBJ2-7
clone size: .
CDR3 DNA: TGTGCCAGCAGCCCTCCCTCCCTAGACTACGAGCAGTACTTC
CDR3 protein: CASSPPSLDYEQYF

V gene: TRBV3-1/TRBV3-2
D gene: .
J gene: TRBJ2-1
clone size: few
CDR3 DNA: TGTGCCAGCAGCCCTTCGGTTTCCTACAATGAGCAGTTCTTC
CDR3 protein: CASSPSVSYNEQFF

V gene: TRBV7-7
D gene: .
J gene: TRBJ2-5
clone size: .
CDR3 DNA: TGTGCCAGCAGCTTAAGATCTCTGGCGGGAGAGACCCAGTACTTC
CDR3 protein: CASSLRSLAGETQYF

V gene: TRBV6-5
D gene: .
J gene: TRBJ2-2
clone size: .
CDR3 DNA: TGTGCCAGCAGTTTGATTGGGACAGCTAGCGCCGGGGAGCTGTTTTTT
CDR3 protein: CASSLIGTASAGELFF

V gene: TRBV5-4
D gene: .
J gene: TRBJ1-2
clone size: .
CDR3 DNA: TGTGCCAGCAGCTTGGCGCGGGGAGTGCACTATGGCTACACCTTC
CDR3 protein: CASSLARGVHYGYTF

V gene: TRBV10-1
D gene: .
J gene: TRBJ2-1
clone size: .
CDR3 DNA: TGCGCCAGCAGTGAGCGTCCTAACAATGAGCAGTTCTTC
CDR3 protein: CASSERPNNEQFF

V gene: TRBV15
D gene: .
J gene: TRBJ1-4
clone size: .
CDR3 DNA: TGTGCCACCAGCAGAGATGGGGCAGGGAAGGAAAAACTGTTTTTT
CDR3 protein: CATSRDGAGKEKLFF

V gene: TRBV20-1
D gene: .
J gene: TRBJ1-2
clone size: .
CDR3 DNA: TGCAGTGCTATCGGTAACTATGGCTACACCTTC
CDR3 protein: CSAIGNYGYTF

V gene: TRBV20-1
D gene: TRBD2
J gene: TRBJ2-5
clone size: .
CDR3 DNA: TGCAGTGCTAGTGGGGGGGTCGGGCAAGAGACCCAGTACTTC
CDR3 protein: CSASGGVGQETQYF

V gene: TRBV24-1
D gene: .
J gene: TRBJ1-2
clone size: .
CDR3 DNA: TGTGCCACCAGTCATCCAGGGGAATATGGCTACACCTTC
CDR3 protein: CATSHPGEYGYTF

V gene: TRBV9
D gene: TRBD2
J gene: TRBJ2-1
clone size: once
CDR3 DNA: TGTGCCAGCAGCACCTTGGGGCGGGGAGGGTACAATGAGCAGTTCTTC
CDR3 protein: CASSTLGRGGYNEQFF

V gene: TRBV12-3/TRBV12-4
D gene: .
J gene: TRBJ2-7
clone size: .
CDR3 DNA: TGTGCCAGCAGTTTTGAGATTTCCTACGAGCAGTACTTC
CDR3 protein: CASSFEISYEQYF

V gene: TRBV3-1/TRBV3-2
D gene: .
J gene: TRBJ2-1
clone size: .
CDR3 DNA: TGTGCCAGCAGCCAGGGGAGAGGCGGTGAGCAGTTCTTC
CDR3 protein: CASSQGRGGEQFF

V gene: TRBV14
D gene: .
J gene: TRBJ2-3
clone size: .
CDR3 DNA: TGTGCCAGCAGCCAAAGCTCCCTCATGGATACGCAGTATTTT
CDR3 protein: CASSQSSLMDTQYF

V gene: TRBV18
D gene: TRBD2
J gene: TRBJ2-1
clone size: once
CDR3 DNA: TGTGCCAGCTCACCAACTAGCGGGGATACTGAGCAGTTCTTC
CDR3 protein: CASSPTSGDTEQFF

V gene: TRBV3-1/TRBV3-2
D gene: .
J gene: TRBJ1-5
clone size: few
CDR3 DNA: TGTGCCAGCAGCCAAGGTTCCAATAGCAATCAGCCCCAGCATTTT
CDR3 protein: CASSQGSNSNQPQHF

V gene: TRBV5-4
D gene: TRBD1
J gene: TRBJ1-5
clone size: .
CDR3 DNA: TGTGCCAGCAGCGCTGGACAGGGAAACCAGCCCCAGCATTTT
CDR3 protein: CASSAGQGNQPQHF

V gene: TRBV2
D gene: .
J gene: TRBJ1-2
clone size: .
CDR3 DNA: TGTGCCACCCCTGGTGAGACAGGCCCTAACTATGGCTACACCTTC
CDR3 protein: CATPGETGPNYGYTF

V gene: TRBV19
D gene: .
J gene: TRBJ1-5
clone size: .
CDR3 DNA: TGTGCCAGTAGCAGGACAGCCCAAGCGAGCAATCAGCCCCAGCATTTT
CDR3 protein: CASSRTAQASNQPQHF

V gene: TRBV24-1
D gene: TRBD1
J gene: TRBJ2-1
clone size: few
CDR3 DNA: TGTGCCACCAGTGATTCTAGGACAGGGCGTGAGCAGTTCTTC
CDR3 protein: CATSDSRTGREQFF

V gene: TRBV29-1
D gene: .
J gene: TRBJ1-4
clone size: .
CDR3 DNA: TGCAGCGTTATGCGGGGGTCAGGGGAAAAACTGTTTTTT
CDR3 protein: CSVMRGSGEKLFF

V gene: TRBV12-5
D gene: TRBD1
J gene: TRBJ2-2
clone size: .
CDR3 DNA: TGTGCTAGTGGTTTGGGACAGGGAACGAACACCGGGGAGCTGTTTTTT
CDR3 protein: CASGLGQGTNTGELFF

V gene: TRBV6-6
D gene: .
J gene: TRBJ2-1
clone size: once
CDR3 DNA: TGTGCCAGCAGTTACTCGGCAGGGTGGGGAAAAAAGTTCTTC
CDR3 protein: CASSYSAGWGKKFF

V gene: TRBV19
D gene: .
J gene: TRBJ1-2
clone size: .
CDR3 DNA: TGTGCCAGTAGTTTATCCGGGAACCACTATGGCTACACCTTC
CDR3 protein: CASSLSGNHYGYTF

V gene: TRBV28
D gene: TRBD1
J gene: TRBJ1-5
clone size: .
CDR3 DNA: TGTGCCAGCATTAACTCGGTGACAGGGGGCGATCAGCCCCAGCATTTT
CDR3 protein: CASINSVTGGDQPQHF

V gene: TRBV19
D gene: TRBD1
J gene: TRBJ1-4
clone size: .
CDR3 DNA: TGTGCCAGTAAACCGGGACAGGGAACTAATGAAAAACTGTTTTTT
CDR3 protein: CASKPGQGTNEKLFF

V gene: TRBV5-1
D gene: .
J gene: TRBJ1-1
clone size: .
CDR3 DNA: TGCGCCAGCAGCGGCGTGGGAGTGAACACTGAAGCTTTCTTT
CDR3 protein: CASSGVGVNTEAFF

V gene: TRBV7-2
D gene: TRBD1
J gene: TRBJ1-1
clone size: .
CDR3 DNA: TGTGCCAGCAGCTTATGGGTGGGACAGGGGGCGTCTGAAGCTTTCTTT
CDR3 protein: CASSLWVGQGASEAFF

V gene: TRBV3-1/TRBV3-2
D gene: .
J gene: TRBJ1-1
clone size: .
CDR3 DNA: TGTGCCAGCAGCCAAGATCGCGTCGGGAACACTGAAGCTTTCTTT
CDR3 protein: CASSQDRVGNTEAFF

V gene: TRBV6-5
D gene: TRBD2
J gene: TRBJ2-1
clone size: .
CDR3 DNA: TGTGCCAGCAGTACCGCTAGCGGGGGATACAATGAGCAGTTCTTC
CDR3 protein: CASSTASGGYNEQFF

V gene: TRBV5-1
D gene: TRBD1
J gene: TRBJ2-3
clone size: .
CDR3 DNA: TGCGCCAGCAGCTTTACAGGGGGTAGTGTGGATACGCAGTATTTT
CDR3 protein: CASSFTGGSVDTQYF

V gene: TRBV5-5
D gene: .
J gene: TRBJ1-1
clone size: .
CDR3 DNA: TGTGCCAGCAGCGTACTCTCAAGTAACACTGAAGCTTTCTTT
CDR3 protein: CASSVLSSNTEAFF

V gene: TRBV19
D gene: .
J gene: TRBJ1-5
clone size: .
CDR3 DNA: TGTGCCAGTAGCGGGGGTTGGGGCCATAGCAATCAGCCCCAGCATTTT
CDR3 protein: CASSGGWGHSNQPQHF

V gene: TRBV24-1
D gene: .
J gene: TRBJ2-4
clone size: .
CDR3 DNA: TGTGCCACCAGTGACTCCTCGGGTAGCAATATAAAAAACATTCAGTACTTC
CDR3 protein: CATSDSSGSNIKNIQYF

V gene: TRBV5-4
D gene: TRBD1
J gene: TRBJ1-6
clone size: .
CDR3 DNA: TGTGCCAGCAGCCGGGACAGGGGTAGCTCCTATAATTCACCCCTCCACTTT
CDR3 protein: CASSRDRGSSYNSPLHF